These 5 T cell receptor beta chains were all obtained from the same sample, sequenced in a study of blood T cell repertoires in COVID-19. Assay: immunoSEQ multiplex PCR; the TCRdb copy retains only in-frame clones and omits some. Among over 120,000 clones listed, about 82% were seen once. Sample: peripheral blood. The receptors were sampled from an elderly woman with active or convalescent COVID-19.

The chain combines TRBV7-2 with TRBJ1-1; the D gene is possibly TRBD1 (6 bases). Between the trimmed V and J ends, which lost 4 bases and 0 bases, there was a span of 9 bases. Germline lookup yields CDR1 SGHTA and CDR2 FQGNSA. The CDR3 loop spans 14 amino acids. CDR3 sequence: CASSWTAVNTEAFF. DNA for the CDR3: TGTGCCAGCAGCTGGACAGCCGTGAACACTGAAGCTTTCTTT.

The gene calls are TRBV7-2 and TRBJ2-1; the D gene is possibly TRBD2 (6 bases). Germline V gives CDR1 SGHTA, CDR2 FQGNSA. Trimming cost V 4 bases and J 0 bases, with 13 bases left between them. CDR3 length: 16 residues. The CDR3 protein is CASSSRTGSSYNEQFF. DNA of the CDR3: TGTGCCAGCAGCTCCCGGACCGGGAGCTCCTACAATGAGCAGTTCTTC.

J is TRBJ2-1 and V is TRBV14; D perhaps matches TRBD2 (5 bases). The germline V gene encodes CDR1 SGHDN and CDR2 FVKESK. The V gene lost 5 bases and the J gene lost 7 bases, with 12 bases spanning the gap. The CDR3 extends over 13 amino acids. The CDR3 spells CASSSGVWNEQFF. In nucleotides, the CDR3 is TGTGCCAGCAGCTCCGGGGTTTGGAATGAGCAGTTCTTC. The full variable domain, in which reference TRBV14 and TRBJ2-1 provide the parts outside the CDR3, is EAGVTQFPSHSVIEKGQTVTLRCDPISGHDNLYWYRRVMGKEIKFLLHFVKESKQDESGMPNNRFLAERTGGTYSTLKVQPAELEDSGVYFCASSSGVWNEQFFGPGTRLTVL.

The sample holds a few counts of this clone. This chain links TRBV18 with TRBJ1-1, with 7 bases aligning to TRBD1. V dropped 2 bases and J dropped 5; count of bases not matched to a gene: 8. Germline CDR1 is KGHSH and CDR2 is LQKENI. CDR3 size: 15 residues. The DNA for the CDR3 is TGTGCCAGCTCACCATCCGCAGGGGGAAGAACTGAAGCTTTCTTT. Protein: CASSPSAGGRTEAFF.

This clone has only a few counts. The chain employs TRBV30 and TRBJ1-2; 7 nucleotides agree with TRBD1. With V trimmed by 2 bases and J by 8 bases, 11 bases remained unmatched. Per germline, CDR1 GTSNPN and CDR2 SVGIG (reference sequence). This CDR3 is 14 amino acids long. The CDR3 region has the DNA TGTGCCTGGAGTCTCGGGACAGCGAGCTGGGGCTACACCTTC. It translates to CAWSLGTASWGYTF.